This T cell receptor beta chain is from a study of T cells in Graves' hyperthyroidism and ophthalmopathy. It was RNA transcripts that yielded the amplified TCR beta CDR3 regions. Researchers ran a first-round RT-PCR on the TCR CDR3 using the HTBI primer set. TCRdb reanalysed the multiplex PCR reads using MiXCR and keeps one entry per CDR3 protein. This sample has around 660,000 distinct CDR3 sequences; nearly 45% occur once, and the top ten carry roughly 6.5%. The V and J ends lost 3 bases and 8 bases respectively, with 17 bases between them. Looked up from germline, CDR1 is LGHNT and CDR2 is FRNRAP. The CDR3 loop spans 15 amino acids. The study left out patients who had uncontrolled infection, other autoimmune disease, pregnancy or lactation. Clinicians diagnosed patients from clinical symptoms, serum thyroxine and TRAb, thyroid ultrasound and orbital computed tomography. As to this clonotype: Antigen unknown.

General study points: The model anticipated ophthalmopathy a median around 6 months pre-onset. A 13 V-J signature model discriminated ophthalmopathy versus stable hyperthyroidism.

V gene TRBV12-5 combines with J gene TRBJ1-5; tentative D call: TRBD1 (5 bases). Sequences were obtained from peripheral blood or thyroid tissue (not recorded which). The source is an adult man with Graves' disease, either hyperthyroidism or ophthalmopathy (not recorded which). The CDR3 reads CASGLGTGFKKPQHF. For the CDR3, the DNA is TGTGCTAGTGGTTTAGGGACGGGGTTTAAAAAGCCCCAGCATTTT.